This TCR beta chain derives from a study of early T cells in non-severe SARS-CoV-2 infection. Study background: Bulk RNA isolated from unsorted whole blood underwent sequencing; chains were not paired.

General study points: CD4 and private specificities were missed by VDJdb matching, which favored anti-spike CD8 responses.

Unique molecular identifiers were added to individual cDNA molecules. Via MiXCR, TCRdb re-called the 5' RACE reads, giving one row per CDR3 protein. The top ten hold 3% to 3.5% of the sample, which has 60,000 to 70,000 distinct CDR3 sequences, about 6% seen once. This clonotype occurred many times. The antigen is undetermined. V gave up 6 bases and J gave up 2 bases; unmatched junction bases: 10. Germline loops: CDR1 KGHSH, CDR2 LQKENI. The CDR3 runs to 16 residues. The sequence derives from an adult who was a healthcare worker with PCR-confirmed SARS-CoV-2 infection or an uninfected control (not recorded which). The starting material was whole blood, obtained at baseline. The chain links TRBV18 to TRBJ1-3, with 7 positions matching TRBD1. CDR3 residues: CASSKKTGNPGNTIYF. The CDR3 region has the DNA TGTGCCAGCTCTAAAAAGACAGGGAACCCTGGAAACACCATATATTTT.